What follows is one TCR beta chain and its context. This clonotype is deemed medium-sized (0.01 to 0.1%). Its antigen is not yet known. Base-call qualities are not available, and no considerably larger clone is one nucleotide away. This specimen comes from a study of naive and memory T cell subsets (dated by TCRdb to about 2017). Regarding the complete study: The figure summarizing the skin biopsy and whole blood samples listed around ten blood donors, 7 tuberculin skin test biopsies and 3 saline control biopsies. Skin biopsies were collected from tuberculin skin test sites or from saline-injected control sites and were processed for RNA extraction as previously described. PCR2 was typically a SYBR Green qPCR stopped at a set threshold; low-input samples could instead use end-point PCR (approximately 6 cycles). Study-level results and caveats: TCR sequences were reportedly obtained from both types of skin biopsy, with many more TCRs found at tuberculin skin test sites. The larger number of TCRs found at tuberculin skin test sites was interpreted as T cell infiltration of a delayed type IV hypersensitivity reaction. The RNA-based method was acknowledged as potentially sensitive to TCR transcript changes with T cell activation and differentiation. The paper did not give details on skin biopsy collection and RNA processing but referred to earlier studies for those details.

In light of the paper, this sample's treatment or condition label describes: skin biopsy from PPD injection site in Mantoux-positive individual. Using 3' ligation of a UMI-containing oligonucleotide to TCR cDNA, the study laid out a robust and sensitive protocol to amplify, sequence and analyze TCRs. Tuberculin skin test biopsies came from sites injected with PPD in individuals with a positive Mantoux test. Total RNA was treated with RQ1 DNase, without cell sorting, prior to reverse transcription, with an input of about 1 to 1000 ng being targeted. To check how robust the pipeline was in samples where T cells make up a minority population, libraries were built from skin biopsies and whole blood. Relative to germline, V is missing 1 base and J is missing 3 bases, with 2 bases of the junction outside any gene match. Including cysteine and phenylalanine, the CDR3 has 14 amino acids. The kept DNA is CDR3 alone, 42 bases in frame from the first base. CDR1 and CDR2, per the germline V gene, are SGHAT and FQNNGV.

Receptors were amplified or captured by UMI-ligation and nested PCR. The ligated cDNA was amplified by four rounds of PCR, in which nested alpha and beta constant region primers were used together with the SP2 primer. For the blood and skin samples, reverse transcription of TCR RNA was done with SuperScript IV along with alpha and beta constant region primers. Using T4 RNA ligase 1, an oligonucleotide carrying both the Illumina SP2 primer and a UMI was ligated onto the 3' end of the cDNA. To prevent hairpin formation, the 12-nucleotide UMI was made up of two random hexamers with an eight-base spacer between them. TCR alpha and beta chain libraries were processed separately from the second PCR onward, with dual indexing for multiplexing. After pooling, the indexed libraries were analyzed by capillary electrophoresis and sequenced on either an Illumina MiSeq or NextSeq. To boost base diversity and improve cluster recognition, PhiX DNA at roughly 4.5-8% was spiked into the libraries. Per the source publication's procedure: Demultiplexor extracted UMIs from read 2, combined them with read 1 TCR sequence, and split reads by sample indices. Decombinator identified V and J genes and V-J junctions, assigning each TCR a five-part identifier including V and J deletions. Collapsinator used UMIs to correct sequencing errors and PCR amplification heterogeneity, yielding UMI-based abundance per TCR. Identifiers were converted to nucleotide sequence by CDR3Translator and translated to amino acids, and CDR3 regions were extracted on the basis of terminal motifs. After normalization to the amount of input RNA, error-corrected alpha and beta TCR counts from blood and skin were compared. TCRdb handled the public reads itself, with Q25 trimming in fastp and clone calling in MiXCR, and kept productive beta chains. Each entry merges the rows of one CDR3 protein and shows their most common DNA and genes. TCRdb assigned the V and J calls; the authors' analysis was not used. The sample records around 30,000 distinct CDR3 sequences, roughly 7.3% of which are singletons. The ten largest clonotypes hold 3% to 3.5% of the sample.

This sequence was found in an adult in good health. This chain is built from TRBV11-2 and TRBJ2-7; TRBD1 fits 8 bases in the junction. The input for sequencing was skin, taken from a tuberculin skin test site. For the CDR3, the sequence is CASSLAQGGYEQYF. DNA sequence: TGTGCCAGCAGCTTAGCACAGGGGGGCTACGAGCAGTACTTC.